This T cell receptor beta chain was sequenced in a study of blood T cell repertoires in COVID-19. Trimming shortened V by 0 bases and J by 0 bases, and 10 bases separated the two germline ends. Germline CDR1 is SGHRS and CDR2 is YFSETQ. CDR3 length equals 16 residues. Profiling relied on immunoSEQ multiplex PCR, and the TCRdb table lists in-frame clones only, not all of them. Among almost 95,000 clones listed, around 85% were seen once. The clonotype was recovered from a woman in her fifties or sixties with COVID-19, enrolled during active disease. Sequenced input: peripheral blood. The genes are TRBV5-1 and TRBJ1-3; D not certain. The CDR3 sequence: CASSLAGIPSGNTIYF. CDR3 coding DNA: TGCGCCAGCAGCTTGGCCGGGATACCCTCTGGAAACACCATATATTTT.